Below are 20 T cell receptor beta chains sequenced from a single sample in a study of T cell clonality in common variable immunodeficiency. Assay: immunoSEQ multiplex PCR; the TCRdb copy retains only in-frame clones and omits some. Altogether 45,000 to 60,000 clones were found in the sample, and no singletons occur. Input material: peripheral blood mononuclear cells. Receptors originate from a person aged 18 to 75 in good health.

This clone has ten or more counts. Read coverage stops 3 residues before the CDR3 terminus; the germline J gene supplies the remainder. The J gene is TRBJ1-2, the V gene TRBV7-2, with D hard to call. CDR1 is SGHTA and CDR2 is FQGNSA in the germline V gene. The CDR3 extends over 13 amino acids. The DNA read from the CDR3 is TGTGCCAGCAGCTTAGCGTTCCTAGGCGGC. It is translated as CASSLAFLGG. The CDR3 as a whole reads CASSLAFLGGYTF.

The sample holds many counts of this clone. The read halts 3 residues ahead of the CDR3 end, with the missing end drawn from the germline J gene. The chain recombines TRBV6-1 with TRBJ2-3; 7 positions match TRBD2. The V gene's germline CDR1 is MNHNS and CDR2 SASEGT. Trimming removed 1 base from V and 1 base from J; junction bases left unmatched: 2. The CDR3 totals 15 residues. The CDR3 DNA, read in part, is TGTGCCAGCAGTGAAGGGCTAGCGGGCACAGATACG. Protein sequence: CASSEGLAGTDT. The whole CDR3 protein is CASSEGLAGTDTQYF.

This clone was observed at least ten times. From the germline J gene comes the end of the CDR3, since the read stops 3 residues before it. This chain uses TRBV12-3 or TRBV12-4 with TRBJ2-7, with TRBD1 matching 7 bases. Trimming at V came to 3 bases and at J to 2 bases, leaving 7 bases not matched to a gene. The CDR3 covers 15 residues. The sequenced part of the CDR3 DNA is TGTGCCAGCAGTTTCTTCGGGACAGTTGCCTACGAG. Encoded protein: CASSFFGTVAYE. The CDR3 in full is CASSFFGTVAYEQYF.

This clone was counted ten times or more. The CDR3 goes on 3 residues after the read ends, and that part is filled in from the germline J gene. The chain recombines TRBV5-1 with TRBJ2-1; 15 bases agree with TRBD2. The CDR3 contains 17 residues. The germline V gene has CDR1 SGHRS and CDR2 YFSETQ. V lost 4 bases, J lost 0 bases, and 2 bases stayed unmatched. This chain's CDR3 is CASSLGLAGGSYNEQFF. CDR3 DNA (partial): TGCGCCAGCAGCCTGGGACTAGCGGGGGGCTCCTACAATGAG.

At least ten counts were recorded for this clone. Sequencing ends 3 residues short of the CDR3 end; the germline J gene provides the rest. V gene TRBV5-6 combines with J gene TRBJ2-4; 7 nucleotides align to TRBD1. V shed 4 bases, J shed 9 bases, and the junction held 10 bases outside the gene matches. The CDR3 loop spans 14 amino acids. Germline lookup yields CDR1 SGHDT and CDR2 YYEEEE. The CDR3 region is CASSKGQRYSIQYF. The sequenced CDR3 bases are TGTGCCAGCAGCAAGGGACAGCGGTACAGCATT.

This clone was detected many times. The read gets to within 3 residues of the CDR3 end, and the germline J gene fills in the rest. The chain recombines TRBV30 with TRBJ2-7, with 7 bases lining up with TRBD1. Germline CDR1 and CDR2: GTSNPN and SVGIG (reference sequence). J was trimmed by 3 bases and V by 2 bases; bases with no gene match: 4. CDR3 size: 13 residues. CDR3 amino acids: CAWSWDRSYEQYF. CDR3 bases read: TGTGCCTGGAGTTGGGACAGAAGCTACGAG. The complete variable domain, with remaining parts taken from reference TRBV30 and TRBJ2-7, reads SQTIHQWPATLVQPVGSPLSLECTVEGTSNPNLYWYRQAAGRGLQLLFYSVGIGQISSEVPQNLSASRPQDRQFILSSKKLLLSDSGFYLCAWSWDRSYEQYFGPGTRLTVT.

This clone showed up many times. Sequencing ends 3 residues short of the CDR3 end; the germline J gene provides the rest. The chain carries TRBV7-6 and TRBJ2-7, with D possibly being TRBD2 (5 bases). CDR1 and CDR2 from the germline V gene are SGHVS and FNYEAQ. There are 14 residues in the CDR3. V gave up 2 bases and J gave up 3 bases, with 11 bases separating them. The CDR3 here is CASSLSDSYYEQYF. CDR3 DNA (partial): TGTGCCAGCAGCTTATCGGACTCATACTACGAG.

A word on this clone: The read finishes 3 residues shy of the CDR3 end, and the germline J gene is used to complete it. The rearrangement links TRBV7-8 to TRBJ2-4, with TRBD1 matching over 10 bases. Germline V lookup: CDR1 SGHVS, CDR2 FQNEAQ. CDR3 length: 13 amino acids. CDR3 DNA (partial): TGTGCCAGCAGCGCGACAGGGGGCGGAGGT. This gives the protein CASSATGGGG. The whole CDR3 protein is CASSATGGGGQYF.

This clone turned up a few times. The CDR3 is cut off 3 residues early in the read; its end comes from the germline J gene. This chain joins TRBV30 and TRBJ2-4, with 7 bases aligning to TRBD2. The CDR3 spans 12 residues. CDR1 and CDR2 from the germline V gene are GTSNPN and SVGIG (reference sequence). The sequenced part of the CDR3 DNA is TGTGCCTGGAGTGTAAGCGGCGGGGGT. Translated: CAWSVSGGG. The full-length CDR3 reads as CAWSVSGGGQYF.

This clone is termed medium-sized. The read stops 3 residues short of the end of the CDR3; the missing end is completed from the germline J gene. The chain carries TRBV30 and TRBJ1-6; 8 bases are a match to TRBD1. With 3 bases clipped from V and 10 bases from J, the junction kept 8 bases outside the gene matches. CDR1 and CDR2 from the germline V gene are GTSNPN and SVGIG (reference sequence). CDR3 length equals 14 residues. CDR3 DNA (partial): TGTGCCTGGAGCTTGGACAGGGAGTACTCACCC. It translates to CAWSLDREYSP. In full, the CDR3 is CAWSLDREYSPLHF.

This clone was seen many times. The sequence runs out 3 residues before the end of the CDR3; the remainder is reconstructed from the germline J gene. This chain joins TRBV6-4 and TRBJ1-6; D ambiguous. The germline gives CDR1 MRHNA, CDR2 SNTAGT. This CDR3 comprises 13 residues. Trimming stripped 2 bases from V and 5 bases from J, with 4 bases between. This chain's CDR3 is CASSDRDNSPLHF. CDR3 bases read: TGTGCCAGCAGTGACAGGGATAATTCACCC.

This clone was recorded at least ten times. The CDR3 extends 3 residues past the end of the read, so its final part is completed from the germline J gene. The J gene is TRBJ2-5, the V gene TRBV5-1, with 8 bases aligning to TRBD2. Trimming cost V 4 bases and J 2 bases; bases outside gene matches: 7. This CDR3 contains 15 residues. The germline gives CDR1 SGHRS, CDR2 YFSETQ. The sequenced part of the CDR3 DNA is TGCGCCAGCAGCCCCCTTACTAGCGGACAAGAGACC. Amino acid sequence: CASSPLTSGQET. The whole CDR3 reads CASSPLTSGQETQYF.

This clone has ten or more counts. The read ends 3 residues early relative to the CDR3; the germline J gene fills the gap. V usage is TRBV6-2 or TRBV6-3 and J usage is TRBJ2-1; 9 bases match TRBD2. In germline, CDR1 is MNHEY, CDR2 SVGEGT. CDR3 length equals 14 residues. With 4 bases clipped from V and 8 bases from J, the junction kept 6 bases outside the gene matches. Partial CDR3 DNA: TGTGCCAGCAGTTCCCGCGGGGGGGCGGATGAG. Translating gives CASSSRGGADE. In full, the CDR3 reads CASSSRGGADEQFF.

Worth noting for this clone: The sequenced fragment ends 3 residues before the CDR3 boundary, so the rest is inferred from the germline J gene. This rearrangement joins TRBV7-7 to TRBJ2-3, with 9 positions matching TRBD2. The CDR3 loop spans 16 amino acids. V was pared by 5 bases and J by 4 bases, with 10 bases of the junction left unmatched. Germline V CDR1 and CDR2: SSHAT, FNYEAQ (reference sequence). CDR3 amino acids: CASSPRAGGPSDTQYF. CDR3 DNA (partial): TGTGCCAGCAGCCCGAGGGCGGGGGGGCCGTCAGATACG. The entire variable domain, with the rest obtained from reference TRBV7-7 and TRBJ2-3, is as follows: GAGVSQSPRYKVTKRGQDVTLRCDPISSHATLYWYQQALGQGPEFLTYFNYEAQPDKSGLPSDRFSAERPEGSISTLTIQRTEQRDSAMYRCASSPRAGGPSDTQYFGPGTRLTVL.

In this sample, this clone turned up many times. The read terminates 3 residues before the CDR3 end, so the remaining end is supplied by the germline J gene. V and J are TRBV19 and TRBJ1-1; D not resolved. Trimming stripped 7 bases from V and 6 bases from J, with 15 bases between. Germline CDR1 is LNHDA and CDR2 is SQIVND (reference sequence). This CDR3 is 13 amino acids long. The sequenced CDR3 bases are TGTGCCAGTACCCCTAGTAAGCAAGCTGAA. Translation gives CASTPSKQAE. The whole CDR3 protein is CASTPSKQAEAFF.

This clone was counted many times. One end of the junction does not line up with germline, which may come from a read error. From the germline J gene comes the end of the CDR3, since the read stops 3 residues before it. The chain has TRBV29-1 and TRBJ1-2; D is uncertain. The CDR3 sequence is 11 residues long. Germline CDR1 is SQVTM and CDR2 is ANQGSEA. The CDR3 region is CSVGSNYGYTF. The DNA read from the CDR3 is TGCAGCGTAGGGTCTAATTATGGC.

This clone came up many times. Read sequence stops 3 residues before the CDR3 end, and the germline J gene provides the missing end. The chain joins TRBV12-3 or TRBV12-4 to TRBJ1-5, with 8 bases aligning to TRBD1. The CDR3 has 14 amino acids. The ends lost 5 bases at V and 4 bases at J; junction bases unmatched: 4. Partial CDR3 DNA: TGTGCCAGCAGTGATACAGGGGGTAATCAGCCC. Its translation is CASSDTGGNQP. The full CDR3 reads CASSDTGGNQPQHF.

This clone has a count of ten or more. Read coverage stops 3 residues before the CDR3 terminus; the germline J gene supplies the remainder. The chain has TRBV13 and TRBJ1-2; D call uncertain. This CDR3 spans 15 amino acids. In germline, CDR1 is PRHDT, CDR2 FYEKMQ (reference sequence). The CDR3: CASSLNGVLTDTYTF. The DNA read from the CDR3 is TGTGCCAGCAGCCTAAACGGGGTTCTCACAGATACC.

This clone came up many times. Read coverage stops 3 residues before the CDR3 terminus; the germline J gene supplies the remainder. The rearrangement uses TRBV29-1 and TRBJ2-1; 8 bases line up with TRBD2. The CDR3 runs 14 residues. Trimming removed 7 bases from V and 0 bases from J; junction bases left unmatched: 5. Germline CDR1 and CDR2: SQVTM and ANQGSEA. The part of the CDR3 DNA that was read is TGCAGCGCCAATAGCGGGACCTCCTACAATGAG. Its translation: CSANSGTSYNE. The whole CDR3 is CSANSGTSYNEQFF.

This clone was counted many times. The read terminates 3 residues ahead of where the CDR3 ends, so the germline J gene completes it. This specimen includes other DNA sequences encoding the same CDR3. The chain has TRBV11-2 and TRBJ1-3, with TRBD1 identical over 8 bases. This CDR3 is built from 15 residues. Germline V gene lookup returns CDR1 SGHAT and CDR2 FQNNGV. With 3 bases clipped from V and 3 bases from J, the junction kept 4 bases outside the gene matches. CDR3 in amino acids: CASSFGQGDGNTIYF. The sequenced part of the CDR3 DNA is TGTGCCAGCAGCTTTGGACAGGGTGATGGAAACACC. Full variable domain (remainder filled in from reference TRBV11-2 and TRBJ1-3): EAGVAQSPRYKIIEKRQSVAFWCNPISGHATLYWYQQILGQGPKLLIQFQNNGVVDDSQLPKDRFSAERLKGVDSTLKIQPAKLEDSAVYLCASSFGQGDGNTIYFGEGSWLTVV.